Listed here are 6 T cell receptor beta chains from one sample, sequenced in a study of blood T cells in healthy people across ages. A second PCR, run for about 6 to 11 cycles, used a sample-barcoded 5' primer plus a J-beta primer mix. TCRdb analysed the 5' RACE reads with MiXCR anew, one entry per CDR3 protein. The sample contains about 1.4 million distinct CDR3 sequences, 59% of which appear only once. The sample taken for sequencing was blood. These receptors all come from a man aged 18-30 years in good health.

This clonotype was observed a handful of times. V gene TRBV3-1 combines with J gene TRBJ2-5, with 7 bases fitting TRBD2. The CDR3 has 15 residues. V gave up 1 base and J gave up 5 bases; unmatched junction bases: 7. From germline, CDR1 is LGHDT and CDR2 YNNKEL (reference sequence). This CDR3 is CASSQVAGEVETQYF. DNA of the CDR3: TGTGCCAGCAGCCAAGTGGCGGGGGAGGTGGAGACCCAGTACTTC.

This clonotype was recorded only once. The rearrangement links TRBV7-2 to TRBJ2-6; TRBD1 matches 7 bases. V lost 5 bases to trimming and J lost 1 base; unmatched junction nucleotides: 14. CDR1 is SGHTA and CDR2 is FQGNSA in the germline V gene. The CDR3 length is 19 residues. This chain's CDR3 is CASSPEVGTVFSGANVLTF. In nucleotides, the CDR3 is TGTGCCAGCAGCCCAGAGGTCGGGACAGTGTTTTCTGGGGCCAACGTCCTGACTTTC.

The CDR3 bases are TGTGCCAGCAGCTTGTACGACAGGGCCTACGAGCAGTACTTC. Its translation: CASSLYDRAYEQYF. This chain connects TRBV5-6 to TRBJ2-7, with 7 bases matching TRBD1. J gave up 2 bases and V 1 base, and 3 bases lay outside the gene matches. The CDR3 length is 14 residues. Germline V lookup: CDR1 SGHDT, CDR2 YYEEEE.

The chain joins TRBV6-6 to TRBJ2-7; 10 positions match TRBD2. V trimming: 7 bases; J trimming: 6 bases; junction bases outside the gene matches: 9. From germline, CDR1 is MNHNY and CDR2 SVGAGI (reference sequence). This CDR3 spans 14 amino acids. DNA of the CDR3: TGTGCCAGCAAAGACTTAGCGGGAGGAGGCGAGCAGTACTTC. Protein sequence: CASKDLAGGGEQYF.

J is TRBJ2-7 and V is TRBV7-2, with a weak D call TRBD2 (5 bases). There are 14 residues in the CDR3. Germline V gene data show CDR1 as SGHTA and CDR2 as FQGNSA. Trimming stripped 5 bases from V and 6 bases from J, with 17 bases between. In nucleotides, the CDR3 is TGTGCCAGCAGCCGAATTCATCCCGCGGGCGAGCAGTACTTC. Protein: CASSRIHPAGEQYF.

This chain connects TRBV10-3 to TRBJ1-1; 7 bases fit TRBD1. CDR1 ENHRY and CDR2 SYGVKD come from the germline V gene. V was clipped by 2 bases and J by 6 bases; unmatched bases: 3. CDR3 length: 13 amino acids. CDR3 sequence reads: CAISEGTAPEAFF. The CDR3 DNA follows: TGTGCCATCAGTGAGGGGACAGCCCCTGAAGCTTTCTTT.